This TCR beta chain was identified in a study of T-cell reconstitution after alpha-beta-depleted transplantation in children. The germline V gene has CDR1 SGHRS and CDR2 YFSETQ. V lost 3 bases and J 5 bases, leaving 20 bases between the germline ends. This CDR3 is built from 16 residues. This clonotype was detected a few times. For TCRbeta, the library was prepared with unique molecular identifiers. MiXCR, run by TCRdb on the PCR reads, gives a single entry per CDR3 protein. The table has 200,000 or so distinct CDR3 sequences, about 6% seen once. Here the sequenced sample was PBMCs, taken before TCRalphabeta/CD19-depleted stem cell transplant. The TCR comes from a girl under two years old with combined immunodeficiency, due to receive a stem cell transplant. V and J are TRBV5-1 and TRBJ2-5; TRBD1 might be the D (7 bases). The CDR3 region is CASSSPDREEGETQYF. The CDR3 nucleotides are TGCGCCAGCAGCTCCCCAGACAGGGAGGAGGGGGAGACCCAGTACTTC.